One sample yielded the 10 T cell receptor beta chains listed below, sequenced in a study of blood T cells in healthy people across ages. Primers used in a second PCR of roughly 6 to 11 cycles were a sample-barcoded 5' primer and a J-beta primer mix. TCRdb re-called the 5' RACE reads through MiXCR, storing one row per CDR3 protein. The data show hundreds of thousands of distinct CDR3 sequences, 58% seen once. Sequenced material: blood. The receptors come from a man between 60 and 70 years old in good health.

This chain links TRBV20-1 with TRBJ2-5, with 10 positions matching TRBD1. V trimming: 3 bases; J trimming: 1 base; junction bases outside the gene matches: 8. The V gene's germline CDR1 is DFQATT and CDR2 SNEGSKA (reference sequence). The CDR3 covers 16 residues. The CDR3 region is CSARGGQGGTQETQYF. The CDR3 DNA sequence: TGCAGTGCTAGGGGTGGACAGGGGGGGACCCAAGAGACCCAGTACTTC.

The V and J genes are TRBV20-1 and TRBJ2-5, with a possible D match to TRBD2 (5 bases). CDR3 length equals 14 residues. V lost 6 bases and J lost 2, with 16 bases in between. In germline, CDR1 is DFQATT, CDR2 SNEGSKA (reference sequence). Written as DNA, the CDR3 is TGCAGTGCCCAACTGACTACCGCACAAGAGACCCAGTACTTC. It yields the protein CSAQLTTAQETQYF.

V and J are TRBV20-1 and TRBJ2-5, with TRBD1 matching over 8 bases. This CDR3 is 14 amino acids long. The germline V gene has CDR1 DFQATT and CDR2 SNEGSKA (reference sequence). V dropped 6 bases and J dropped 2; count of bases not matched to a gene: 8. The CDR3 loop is CSAALGQDQETQYF. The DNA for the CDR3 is TGCAGTGCCGCCCTGGGACAGGATCAAGAGACCCAGTACTTC.

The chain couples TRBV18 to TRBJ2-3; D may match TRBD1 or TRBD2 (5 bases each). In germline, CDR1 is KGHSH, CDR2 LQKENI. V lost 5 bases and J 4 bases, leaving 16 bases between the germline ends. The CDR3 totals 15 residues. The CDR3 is CASSTAVGTSDTQYF. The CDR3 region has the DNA TGTGCCAGCTCAACGGCCGTGGGGACGTCAGATACGCAGTATTTT.

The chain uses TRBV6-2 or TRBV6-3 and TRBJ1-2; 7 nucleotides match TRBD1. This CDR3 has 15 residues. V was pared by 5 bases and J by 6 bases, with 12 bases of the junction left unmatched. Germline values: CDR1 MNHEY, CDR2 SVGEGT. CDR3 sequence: CASSPYRGGRDGYTF. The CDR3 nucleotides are TGTGCCAGCAGTCCGTACAGGGGCGGTCGGGATGGCTACACCTTC.

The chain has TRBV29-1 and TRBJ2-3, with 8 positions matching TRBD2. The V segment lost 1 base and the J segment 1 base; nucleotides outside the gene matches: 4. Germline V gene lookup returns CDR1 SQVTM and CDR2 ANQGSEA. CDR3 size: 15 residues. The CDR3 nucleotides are TGCAGCGTTGAAGGGCGGGGGGTCGGCACAGATACGCAGTATTTT. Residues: CSVEGRGVGTDTQYF.

In DNA, the CDR3 is TGTGCCAGCAGTTTAAACTTCTACGAGCAGTACTTC. The encoded protein is CASSLNFYEQYF. This chain links TRBV28 with TRBJ2-7; no definite D call. The germline V gene has CDR1 MDHEN and CDR2 SYDVKM. Trimming left V 2 bases short and J 3 bases short, with 5 bases between. The CDR3 loop spans 12 amino acids.

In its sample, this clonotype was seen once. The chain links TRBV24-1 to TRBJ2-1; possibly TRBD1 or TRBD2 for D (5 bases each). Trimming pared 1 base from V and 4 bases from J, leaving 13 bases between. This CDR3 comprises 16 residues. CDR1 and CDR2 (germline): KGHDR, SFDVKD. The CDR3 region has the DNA TGTGCCACCAGTGATTTTAATGGGACCAGGTACAATGAGCAGTTCTTC. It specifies CATSDFNGTRYNEQFF.

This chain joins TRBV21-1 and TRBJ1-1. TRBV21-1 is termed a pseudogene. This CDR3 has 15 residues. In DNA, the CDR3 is TGTGCCAGCAGCATAAACGGCAGGGTGAACACTGAAGCTTTCTTT. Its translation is CASSINGRVNTEAFF.

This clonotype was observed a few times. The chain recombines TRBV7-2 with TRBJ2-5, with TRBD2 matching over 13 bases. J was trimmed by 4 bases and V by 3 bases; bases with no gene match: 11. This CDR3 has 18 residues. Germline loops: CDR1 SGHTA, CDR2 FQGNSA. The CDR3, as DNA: TGTGCCAGCAGCTTGGGAACTAGCGGGGGGGCCTACGCAGAGACCCAGTACTTC. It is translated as CASSLGTSGGAYAETQYF.